The 30 T cell receptor beta chains below come from one sample, sequenced in a study of T-cell reconstitution after alpha-beta-depleted transplantation in children. As it was prepared, the TCRbeta library received unique molecular identifiers. TCRdb re-derived calls from the PCR reads in MiXCR, one entry per CDR3 protein. The data show under 750,000 distinct CDR3 sequences, 20% to 25% seen once. The starting material was PBMCs, mostly from graft donor cells, obtained 360 days after TCRalphabeta/CD19-depleted stem cell transplant. The receptors stem from a boy in the first two years of life who had a stem cell transplant for acute myeloid leukemia, so the T cells may come from the graft donor.

This chain joins TRBV6-2 or TRBV6-3 and TRBJ2-5, with 10 bases identical to TRBD2. The CDR3 covers 15 residues. CDR1 is MNHEY and CDR2 is SVGEGT in the germline V gene. The V and J ends lost 0 bases and 4 bases, in that order; junction bases with no gene match: 2. CDR3 sequence reads: CASSYSASGGETQYF. CDR3 in DNA: TGTGCCAGCAGTTACTCGGCTAGCGGGGGAGAGACCCAGTACTTC.

A single count supports this clonotype. This chain links TRBV6-1 with TRBJ2-2, with D hard to call. The V end was cut by 7 bases, the J end by 7 bases, with 19 bases between. Germline assignment: CDR1 MNHNS and CDR2 SASEGT. The CDR3 length is 15 residues. CDR3 residues: CASNPGPGARGELFF. CDR3 DNA: TGTGCCAGCAATCCGGGCCCAGGTGCCCGCGGGGAGCTGTTTTTT.

The gene calls are TRBV20-1 and TRBJ1-1; TRBD1 is a possible D gene (5 bases). Germline CDR1 DFQATT, CDR2 SNEGSKA (reference sequence). V lost 4 bases, J lost 1 base, and 7 bases lay in between. The CDR3 is 12 residues long. CDR3 coding DNA: TGCAGTGCTATAGACAGGAACACTGAAGCTTTCTTT. It translates to CSAIDRNTEAFF.

In this sample, this clonotype turned up many times. V is TRBV19 and J is TRBJ1-5, with D possibly being TRBD1 (5 bases). Germline V gene sequence: CDR1 LNHDA, CDR2 SQIVND (reference sequence). V lost 7 bases to trimming and J lost 4 bases, with 17 bases between them. CDR3 size: 15 residues. This chain's CDR3 is CASTPTASYNQPQHF. For the CDR3, the DNA is TGTGCCAGTACCCCGACAGCATCTTATAATCAGCCCCAGCATTTT.

About this clonotype: Germline and junction disagree at one end, which may indicate a read error. The chain recombines TRBV11-2 with TRBJ2-1; a possible D gene is TRBD2 (6 bases). CDR3 length equals 17 residues. Per germline, CDR1 SGHAT and CDR2 FQNNGV. The CDR3 sequence is CASSLEGGALPYIEQFF. For the CDR3, the DNA is TGTGCCAGCAGCTTAGAGGGCGGGGCCCTACCGTACATTGAGCAGTTCTTC.

This clonotype was recorded many times. The chain employs TRBV24-1 and TRBJ2-7, with TRBD1 matching 10 bases. The germline gives CDR1 KGHDR, CDR2 SFDVKD. With V trimmed by 3 bases and J by 3 bases, 4 bases remained unmatched. CDR3 size: 15 residues. This chain's CDR3 is CATSDPGTGDYEQYF. The CDR3 DNA follows: TGTGCCACCAGTGATCCCGGGACAGGGGACTACGAGCAGTACTTC.

This clonotype was seen more than once but under ten times. The chain links TRBV29-1 to TRBJ2-7; possibly TRBD1 for D (5 bases). The V and J ends lost 7 bases and 7 bases respectively, with 17 bases between them. The germline V gene encodes CDR1 SQVTM and CDR2 ANQGSEA. The CDR3 length is 12 residues. CDR3 sequence (DNA): TGCAGCGCGTGGCAGGGTTTTAGAGAGCAGTACTTC. Translation gives CSAWQGFREQYF.

The gene calls are TRBV28 and TRBJ2-3, with 9 bases aligning to TRBD2. The J segment lost 2 bases and the V segment lost 10 bases, leaving 7 bases of the junction unmatched. The V gene's germline CDR1 is MDHEN and CDR2 SYDVKM. The CDR3 is 14 residues long. CDR3 sequence reads: CATERGAHTDTQYF. CDR3 coding DNA: TGTGCCACCGAGCGGGGGGCCCACACAGATACGCAGTATTTT. The full variable domain, its missing parts supplied by reference TRBV28 and TRBJ2-3, is DVKVTQSSRYLVKRTGEKVFLECVQDMDHENMFWYRQDPGLGLRLIYFSYDVKMKEKGDIPEGYSVSREKKERFSLILESASTNQTSMYLCATERGAHTDTQYFGPGTRLTVL.

This clonotype was detected a few times. The CDR3 DNA reads as TGCAGTGCTAGTGGGGCCTACGAGCAGTACTTC. Translated: CSASGAYEQYF. V is TRBV20-1 and J is TRBJ2-7; no definite D call. Germline loops: CDR1 DFQATT, CDR2 SNEGSKA (reference sequence). V was shortened by 3 bases and J by 2 bases, with 5 bases between the two germline ends. The CDR3 is 11 amino acids.

V is TRBV12-5 and J is TRBJ2-5; no firm D call. The CDR3 has 11 residues. Germline-derived CDR1 and CDR2 are LGHNT and FRNRAP. V lost 2 bases to trimming and J lost 7 bases, with 5 bases between them. The CDR3 bases are TGTGCTAGTGGTTTGAAGGGGACCCAGTACTTC. Translated: CASGLKGTQYF.

A word on this clonotype: The junction departs from the called germline gene at one end, perhaps through a read error. CDR3 DNA: TGTGCCAGCAGTTTATCACCGACAAGTCCTGAGGCTTTCTTT. It codes for CASSLSPTSPEAFF. The chain links TRBV27 to TRBJ1-1, with D unresolved. Germline loops: CDR1 MNHEY, CDR2 SMNVEV (reference sequence). This CDR3 has 14 residues.

The chain has TRBV6-5 and TRBJ2-3; D may be TRBD2 (5 bases). V lost 4 bases, J lost 6 bases, and 17 bases lay in between. This CDR3 has 15 amino acids. Germline V gene data show CDR1 as MNHEY and CDR2 as SVGAGI. CDR3 residues: CASSSSISSGDTQYF. In DNA form, the CDR3 reads TGTGCCAGCAGTTCCTCCATAAGCAGCGGCGATACGCAGTATTTT.

Only a few counts were recorded for this clonotype. The J gene is TRBJ2-3, the V gene TRBV9; the D gene could be TRBD1 or TRBD2 (5 bases each). Trimming left V 2 bases short and J 10 bases short, with 14 bases between. This CDR3 has 13 amino acids. Germline CDR1 and CDR2: SGDLS and YYNGEE. CDR3 DNA sequence: TGTGCCAGCAGCGTGAGGGGCCAGGATCCGCAGTATTTT. Encoded protein: CASSVRGQDPQYF.

This clonotype has a handful of counts. V is TRBV7-2 and J is TRBJ1-6; possibly TRBD1 for D (5 bases). Per the germline V gene, CDR1 is SGHTA and CDR2 is FQGNSA. The CDR3 extends over 14 amino acids. Trimming removed 3 bases at V and 9 bases at J, with 12 bases between. The CDR3 bases are TGTGCCAGCAGCTTGGGGGGGTACGGTTCACCCCTCCACTTT. Protein: CASSLGGYGSPLHF.

This clonotype was seen at least ten times. The chain couples TRBV4-2 to TRBJ2-2, with TRBD2 identical over 7 bases. This CDR3 is 14 amino acids long. Germline CDR1 and CDR2: LGHNA and YNFKEQ. With V trimmed by 4 bases and J by 3 bases, 2 bases remained unmatched. CDR3 nucleotides: TGTGCCAGCAGCCGGAGCGGGGACACCGGGGAGCTGTTTTTT. It is translated as CASSRSGDTGELFF.

The CDR3 loop is CASSFSGTSGPYEQYV. Here the CDR3 DNA reads TGTGCCAGCAGTTTTTCGGGGACTAGCGGCCCCTACGAGCAGTACGTC. The chain combines TRBV12-3 or TRBV12-4 with TRBJ2-7; 11 bases agree with TRBD2. This CDR3 region has 16 residues. J was trimmed by 2 bases and V by 3 bases; bases with no gene match: 6.

In its sample, this clonotype was seen many times. The genes are TRBV7-4 and TRBJ2-1; 8 nucleotides match TRBD2. V shed 5 bases and J 10 bases; nucleotides not matched to a gene: 16. This CDR3 has 16 amino acids. Germline values: CDR1 SGHVT, CDR2 SQSDAQ. For the CDR3, the DNA is TGTGCCAGCAGCCATCATCGGGGGGGACCCGAGGAGGAGCAGTTCTTC. Translation gives CASSHHRGGPEEEQFF.

This clonotype was seen a few times. The chain has TRBV29-1 and TRBJ2-5; TRBD1 might be the D (5 bases). CDR3 length: 11 amino acids. V shed 1 base and J shed 5 bases, with 5 bases lying between them. The V gene's germline CDR1 is SQVTM and CDR2 ANQGSEA. The CDR3 spells CSVEAGETQYF. CDR3 nucleotides: TGCAGCGTTGAAGCAGGGGAGACCCAGTACTTC.

This clonotype occurred a few times. The chain joins TRBV6-1 to TRBJ2-7, with a tentative D call TRBD1 (5 bases). CDR1 MNHNS and CDR2 SASEGT come from the germline V gene. V was cut by 8 bases and J by 7 bases, with 33 bases left in between. The CDR3 spans 18 residues. The CDR3 DNA is TGTGCCAGCGCCAGTGGCTGGGGCTTCCTAGGACGGTACAGGGAGCAGTACTTC. Protein product: CASASGWGFLGRYREQYF.

V gene TRBV28 combines with J gene TRBJ2-4; a possible D gene is TRBD1 (5 bases). This CDR3 contains 15 residues. V shed 5 bases and J shed 7 bases, with 18 bases lying between them. In germline, CDR1 is MDHEN, CDR2 SYDVKM. CDR3 nucleotides: TGTGCCAGCAGTCCTGACAGCTCCTCCACCAACATTCAGTACTTC. This gives the protein CASSPDSSSTNIQYF.

The rearrangement links TRBV20-1 to TRBJ1-6; D gene ambiguous. From germline, CDR1 is DFQATT and CDR2 SNEGSKA (reference sequence). Trimming left V 0 bases short and J 2 bases short, with 8 bases between. This CDR3 is built from 15 residues. CDR3 sequence reads: CSARDRQPYNSPLHF. The CDR3 DNA reads TGCAGTGCTAGAGATAGGCAGCCCTATAATTCACCCCTCCACTTT.

This clonotype showed up many times. The chain employs TRBV20-1 and TRBJ1-6; D call uncertain. The V end lost 6 bases, the J end lost 14 bases, and 23 bases lay between the germline ends. Germline loops: CDR1 DFQATT, CDR2 SNEGSKA (reference sequence). The CDR3 has 14 amino acids. The CDR3 protein is CSAWPSGSQSSLHF. The CDR3 nucleotides read TGCAGTGCCTGGCCCTCCGGGTCCCAGAGTTCCCTCCACTTT.

The chain links TRBV12-3 or TRBV12-4 to TRBJ1-1, with no clear D. The CDR3 totals 13 residues. Trimming took 7 bases from V and 0 from J, leaving 9 bases between them. CDR3 DNA: TGTGCCAGCACTCCCTATATGAACACTGAAGCTTTCTTT. This translates into CASTPYMNTEAFF.

Many counts were recorded for this clonotype. The rearrangement uses TRBV27 and TRBJ2-1; a weak D match, TRBD1 (5 bases). Germline CDR1 reads MNHEY; CDR2 reads SMNVEV (reference sequence). V gave up 2 bases and J gave up 6 bases, with 11 bases separating them. This CDR3 is 14 amino acids long. The DNA for the CDR3 is TGTGCCAGCAGTTTAGTCCTACAGGTCAATGAGCAGTTCTTC. Translated, it gives CASSLVLQVNEQFF.

This clonotype was detected a few times. This sequence joins TRBV15 and TRBJ2-3; 10 bases are a match to TRBD2. The V and J ends lost 0 bases and 0 bases, in that order; junction bases with no gene match: 6. Germline CDR1 LNHNV, CDR2 YYDKDF (reference sequence). This CDR3 spans 18 amino acids. CDR3 in amino acids: CATSRDLAGDPSTDTQYF. DNA for the CDR3: TGTGCCACCAGCAGAGATCTAGCGGGGGACCCTAGCACAGATACGCAGTATTTT.

This sequence joins TRBV24-1 and TRBJ2-7; no clear D gene. Trimming removed 4 bases at V and 7 bases at J, with 13 bases between. Germline V gene sequence: CDR1 KGHDR, CDR2 SFDVKD. The length of the CDR3 is 13 residues. The CDR3, as DNA: TGTGCCACCAGTGAAGGTGGCTACGGGGAGCAGTACTTC. Amino acids: CATSEGGYGEQYF.

In this sample, this clonotype turned up many times. The chain links TRBV11-2 to TRBJ1-1, with D unresolved. The CDR3 runs to 13 residues. Trimming shortened V by 0 bases and J by 2 bases, and 4 bases separated the two germline ends. Germline values: CDR1 SGHAT, CDR2 FQNNGV. CDR3: CASSLEANTEAFF. The CDR3 DNA follows: TGTGCCAGCAGCTTAGAGGCCAACACTGAAGCTTTCTTT. Together with reference TRBV11-2 and TRBJ1-1, the CDR3 gives the full variable domain: EAGVAQSPRYKIIEKRQSVAFWCNPISGHATLYWYQQILGQGPKLLIQFQNNGVVDDSQLPKDRFSAERLKGVDSTLKIQPAKLEDSAVYLCASSLEANTEAFFGQGTRLTVV.

This clonotype was picked up a small number of times. V is TRBV20-1 and J is TRBJ2-7; D is ambiguous. CDR3 length equals 14 residues. With 1 base removed from V and 6 bases from J, the gap between germline ends came to 16 bases. The germline CDR1 and CDR2 sequences are DFQATT and SNEGSKA (reference sequence). CDR3 amino acids: CSARVGPADGEQYF. The CDR3 nucleotides are TGCAGTGCTAGAGTGGGCCCGGCGGATGGCGAGCAGTACTTC.

This clonotype was recorded at least ten times. V is TRBV12-3 or TRBV12-4 and J is TRBJ2-7; no clear D gene. The CDR3 contains 14 residues. Trimming removed 6 bases from V and 2 bases from J, with 14 bases in between. The CDR3 DNA reads TGTGCCAGCAGGTCTATCGGCCTCCCCTACGAGCAGTACTTC. It specifies CASRSIGLPYEQYF.

The chain uses TRBV29-1 and TRBJ2-3; TRBD2 agrees at 9 bases. Germline V gives CDR1 SQVTM, CDR2 ANQGSEA. The trim removed 2 bases at V and 0 bases at J, leaving 6 bases unmatched. The CDR3 sequence is 16 residues long. CDR3 nucleotide sequence: TGCAGCGTTGAAAGGGAGCGGGGGGCTAGCACAGATACGCAGTATTTT. Its protein product is CSVERERGASTDTQYF.